This entry concerns a single T cell receptor (beta chain). The same CDR3 can be traced to other DNA sequences in this sample. Only in-frame clones appear in the TCRdb table, and some are missing; sequencing was by immunoSEQ multiplex PCR. The sample lists roughly 80,000 clones, about nine tenths seen once, with under 2.5% in the top ten. The V end lost 0 bases, the J end lost 4 bases, and 6 bases lay between the germline ends. This CDR3 has 13 amino acids. Germline CDR1 is SGHNT and CDR2 is YYREEE (reference sequence). These data belong to a study of T cell changes during pregnancy in multiple sclerosis.

The input for sequencing was peripheral blood, taken before pregnancy. This TCR derives from a female donor with multiple sclerosis, enrolled in a pregnancy study. The chain combines TRBV5-4 with TRBJ2-3; D is uncertain. CDR3 region: CASSLGVADTQYF. CDR3 DNA sequence: TGTGCCAGCAGCTTGGGCGTGGCAGATACGCAGTATTTT.